This T cell receptor beta chain stems from a study of blood T cells in healthy people across ages. Germline trimming cut 6 bases from V and 6 bases from J; bases unmatched to any gene: 11. Germline lookup yields CDR1 MNHEY and CDR2 SMNVEV (reference sequence). There are 16 residues in the CDR3. PCR was performed a second time for roughly 7 to 12 cycles using a sample-barcoded 5' primer and a J-beta primer mix. A 12-random-nucleotide template-switch adaptor tagged each cDNA molecule. In TCRdb, the 5' RACE reads were re-called with MiXCR into one record per CDR3 protein. The table has around 650,000 distinct CDR3 sequences, roughly 43% seen once. In this sample, this clonotype turned up a few times. The target antigen is unknown. Study-wide results and limits: Older individuals had lower TCR beta diversity per million T cells (the decline was roughly linear).

Every participating donor contributed 9.5 to 10 milliliters of peripheral blood through a draw. This chain joins TRBV27 and TRBJ2-7, with 13 bases fitting TRBD2. Specimen: blood. This clonotype was sampled from an elderly man in good health. The CDR3 reads CASSRGLAGRLFEQYF. For the CDR3, the DNA is TGTGCCAGCAGCCGGGGACTAGCGGGAAGATTGTTCGAGCAGTACTTC.